Detailed here is one T cell receptor beta chain. The antigen is not known. Clones were read by immunoSEQ multiplex PCR, and TCRdb kept only the in-frame ones, dropping some. This sample carries roughly 150,000 clones, roughly 87% of them seen once, and the ten largest clones take over 1%. CDR1 is LNHDA, CDR2 SQIVND, per germline (reference sequence). V shed 6 bases and J shed 0 bases, with 5 bases lying between them. The length of the CDR3 is 12 residues. Second-dose recipients at about 4 or about 12 weeks were treated as one pooled group. These data belong to a study of T cell responses to AZD1222 COVID-19 vaccine. Whole-study findings and limits: Clonal diversity was possibly underestimated, and the donors were mostly white British, with more females. Nearly half of unique spike-specific TCRs reportedly avoided B.1.351 and B.1.1.7 mutated regions. All repertoire sampling was performed exclusively after the peak T cell response.

The sequence derives from an adult who received the AZD1222 COVID-19 vaccine. The starting material was peripheral blood, obtained 28 days after the second AZD1222 dose. V usage is TRBV19 and J usage is TRBJ1-2; D is undetermined. As DNA, the CDR3 is TGTGCCAGTAGACCCCCTAACTATGGCTACACCTTC. Residues: CASRPPNYGYTF.